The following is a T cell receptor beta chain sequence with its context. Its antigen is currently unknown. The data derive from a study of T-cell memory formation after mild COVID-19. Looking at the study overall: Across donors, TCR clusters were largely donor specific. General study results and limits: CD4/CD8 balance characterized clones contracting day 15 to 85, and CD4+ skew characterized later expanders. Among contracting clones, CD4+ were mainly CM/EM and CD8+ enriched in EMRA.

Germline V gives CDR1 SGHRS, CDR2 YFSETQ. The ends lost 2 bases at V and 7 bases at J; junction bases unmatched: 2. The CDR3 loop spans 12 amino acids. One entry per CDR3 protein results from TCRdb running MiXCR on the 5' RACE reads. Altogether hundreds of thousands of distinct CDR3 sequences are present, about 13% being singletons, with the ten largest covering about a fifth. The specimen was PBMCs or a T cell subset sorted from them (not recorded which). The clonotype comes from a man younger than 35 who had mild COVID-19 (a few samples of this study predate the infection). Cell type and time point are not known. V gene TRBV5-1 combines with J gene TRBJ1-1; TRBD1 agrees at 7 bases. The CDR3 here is CASSFHRGEAFF. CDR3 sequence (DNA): TGCGCCAGCAGCTTTCACAGGGGTGAAGCTTTCTTT.